This record looks at one T cell receptor beta chain sequence and its context. Its antigen is not identified. The data belong to a study of cytomegalovirus exposure and HLA in healthy donors. Study information: Among 350 to 500 genotyped donors, around 77% fell in the Caucasian-associated ancestry cluster. Overall study findings and caveats: Some public TCRs appeared in many individuals, while most sequences were rare.

Regarding donors, all were healthy bone marrow donors. The PCR used 60 Vbeta and 13 Jbeta primers. Sequencing used immunoSEQ multiplex PCR; TCRdb keeps in-frame clones, though not all of them. The sample yields under 200,000 clones, around 88% seen once. J gave up 7 bases and V 6 bases, and 9 bases lay outside the gene matches. This CDR3 has 14 amino acids. Germline V CDR1 and CDR2: MDHEN, SYDVKM. The V call is TRBV28, the J call TRBJ2-1, with TRBD1 identical over 7 bases. The sequence was collected from a woman aged 30 to 39 in good health and CMV-seronegative. Sequencing was performed on PBMCs. The DNA of the CDR3 is TGTGCCAGCAGCGACAGGGTGGGGTTGAATGAGCAGTTCTTC. Translated, it gives CASSDRVGLNEQFF. The full variable domain, rest sourced from reference TRBV28 and TRBJ2-1, is DVKVTQSSRYLVKRTGEKVFLECVQDMDHENMFWYRQDPGLGLRLIYFSYDVKMKEKGDIPEGYSVSREKKERFSLILESASTNQTSMYLCASSDRVGLNEQFFGPGTRLTVL.